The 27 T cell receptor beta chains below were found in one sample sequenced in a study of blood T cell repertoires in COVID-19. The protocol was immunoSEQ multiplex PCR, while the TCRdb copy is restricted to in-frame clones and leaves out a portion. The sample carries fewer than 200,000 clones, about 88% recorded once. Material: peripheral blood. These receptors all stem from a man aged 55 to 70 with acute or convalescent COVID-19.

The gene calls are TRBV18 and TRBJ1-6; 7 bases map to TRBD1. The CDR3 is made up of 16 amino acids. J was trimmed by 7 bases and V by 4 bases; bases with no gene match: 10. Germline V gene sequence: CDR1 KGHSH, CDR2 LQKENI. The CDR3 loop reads CASSHDRDSRNSPLHF. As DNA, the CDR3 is TGTGCCAGCTCACACGACCGGGACAGTAGGAATTCACCCCTCCACTTT.

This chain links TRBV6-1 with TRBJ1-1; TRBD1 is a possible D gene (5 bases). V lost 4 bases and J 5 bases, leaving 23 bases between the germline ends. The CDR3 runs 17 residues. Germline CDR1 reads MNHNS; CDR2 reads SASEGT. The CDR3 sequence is CASSGPGFVAGRTEAFF. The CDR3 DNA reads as TGTGCCAGCAGTGGTCCAGGGTTCGTCGCTGGTCGGACTGAAGCTTTCTTT.

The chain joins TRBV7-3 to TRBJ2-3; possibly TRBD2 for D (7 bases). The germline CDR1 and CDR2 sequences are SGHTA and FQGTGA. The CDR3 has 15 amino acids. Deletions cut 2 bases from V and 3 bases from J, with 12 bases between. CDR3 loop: CASSLGGARTDTQYF. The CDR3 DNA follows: TGTGCCAGCAGCTTAGGGGGGGCCCGAACAGATACGCAGTATTTT.

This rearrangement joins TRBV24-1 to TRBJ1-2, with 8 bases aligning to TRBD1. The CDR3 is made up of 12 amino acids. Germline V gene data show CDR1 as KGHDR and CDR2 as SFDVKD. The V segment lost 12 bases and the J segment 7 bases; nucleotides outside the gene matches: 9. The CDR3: CASPRGTGGYTF. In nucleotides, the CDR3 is TGTGCCTCCCCGAGAGGGACAGGTGGCTACACCTTC.

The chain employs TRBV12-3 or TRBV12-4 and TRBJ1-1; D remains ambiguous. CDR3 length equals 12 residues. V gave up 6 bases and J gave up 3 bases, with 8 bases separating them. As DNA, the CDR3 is TGTGCCAGCAGCACATCATACACTGAAGCTTTCTTT. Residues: CASSTSYTEAFF.

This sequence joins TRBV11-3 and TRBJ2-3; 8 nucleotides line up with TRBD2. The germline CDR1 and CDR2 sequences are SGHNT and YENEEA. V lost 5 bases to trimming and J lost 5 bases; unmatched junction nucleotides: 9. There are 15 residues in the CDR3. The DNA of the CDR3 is TGTGCCAGCAGCCCCGGAGGAGCGGGAGTAGATACGCAGTATTTT. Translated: CASSPGGAGVDTQYF.

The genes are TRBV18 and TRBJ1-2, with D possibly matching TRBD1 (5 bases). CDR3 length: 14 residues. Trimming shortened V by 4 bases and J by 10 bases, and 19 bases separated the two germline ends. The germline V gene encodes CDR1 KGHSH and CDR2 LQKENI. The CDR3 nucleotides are TGTGCCAGCTCACAGCGACAGACCCTATACGACTACACCTTC. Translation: CASSQRQTLYDYTF.

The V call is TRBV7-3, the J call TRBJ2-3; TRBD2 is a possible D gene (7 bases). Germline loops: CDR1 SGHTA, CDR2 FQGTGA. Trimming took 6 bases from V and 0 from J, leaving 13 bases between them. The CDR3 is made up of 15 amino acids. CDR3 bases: TGTGCCAGCAGTCGGGGGGCAGAGAGCACAGATACGCAGTATTTT. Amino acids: CASSRGAESTDTQYF.

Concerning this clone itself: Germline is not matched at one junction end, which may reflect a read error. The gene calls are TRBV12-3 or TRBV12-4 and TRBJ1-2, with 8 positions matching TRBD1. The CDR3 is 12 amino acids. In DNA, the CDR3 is TGTGCGAGCACAGGGGGTTACTATGGCTACACCTTC. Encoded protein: CASTGGYYGYTF.

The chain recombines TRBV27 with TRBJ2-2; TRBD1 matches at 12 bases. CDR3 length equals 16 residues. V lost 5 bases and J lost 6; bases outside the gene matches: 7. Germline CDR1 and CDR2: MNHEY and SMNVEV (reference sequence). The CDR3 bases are TGTGCCAGCAGTGCTTTCCGGGACAGGGGGCCCGGGGAGCTGTTTTTT. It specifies CASSAFRDRGPGELFF.

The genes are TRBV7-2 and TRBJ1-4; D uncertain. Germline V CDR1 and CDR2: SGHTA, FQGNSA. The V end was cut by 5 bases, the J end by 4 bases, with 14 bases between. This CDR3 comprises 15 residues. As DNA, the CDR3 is TGTGCCAGCAGCCCCGGGCCGGGAAATAATGAAAAACTGTTTTTT. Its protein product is CASSPGPGNNEKLFF.

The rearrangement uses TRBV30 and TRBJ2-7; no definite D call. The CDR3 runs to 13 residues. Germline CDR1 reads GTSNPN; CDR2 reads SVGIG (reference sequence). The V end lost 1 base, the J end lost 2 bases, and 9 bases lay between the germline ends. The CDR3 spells CAWSAGSAYEQYV. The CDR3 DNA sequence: TGTGCCTGGAGTGCGGGTTCTGCCTACGAGCAGTACGTC.

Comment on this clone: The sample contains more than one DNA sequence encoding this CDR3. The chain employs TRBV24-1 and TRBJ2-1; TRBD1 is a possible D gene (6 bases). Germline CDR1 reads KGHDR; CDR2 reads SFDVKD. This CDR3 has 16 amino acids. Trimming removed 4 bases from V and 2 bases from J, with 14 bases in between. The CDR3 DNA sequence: TGTGCCACCAGTGACCGCGCAAGGGGGACCTACAATGAGCAGTTCTTC. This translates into CATSDRARGTYNEQFF.

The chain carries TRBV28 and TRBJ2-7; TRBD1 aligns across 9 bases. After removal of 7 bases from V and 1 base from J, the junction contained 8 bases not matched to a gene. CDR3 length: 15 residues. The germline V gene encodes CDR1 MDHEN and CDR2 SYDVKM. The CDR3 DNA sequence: TGTGCCAGCACCTCGGCGGGACAGGGTTCCTACGAGCAGTACTTC. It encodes CASTSAGQGSYEQYF.

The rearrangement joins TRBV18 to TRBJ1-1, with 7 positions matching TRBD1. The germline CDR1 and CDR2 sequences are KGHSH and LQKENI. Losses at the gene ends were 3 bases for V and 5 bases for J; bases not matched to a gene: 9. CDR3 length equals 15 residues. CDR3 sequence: CASSPSTGARTEAFF. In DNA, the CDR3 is TGTGCCAGCTCACCCTCTACAGGGGCGCGGACTGAAGCTTTCTTT.

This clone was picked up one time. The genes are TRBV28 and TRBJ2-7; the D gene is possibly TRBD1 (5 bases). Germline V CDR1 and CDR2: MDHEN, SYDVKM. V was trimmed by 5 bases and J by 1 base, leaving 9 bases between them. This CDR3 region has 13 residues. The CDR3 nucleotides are TGTGCCAGCAGTCCAGGGCGTTCCTACGAGCAGTACGTC. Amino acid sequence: CASSPGRSYEQYV.

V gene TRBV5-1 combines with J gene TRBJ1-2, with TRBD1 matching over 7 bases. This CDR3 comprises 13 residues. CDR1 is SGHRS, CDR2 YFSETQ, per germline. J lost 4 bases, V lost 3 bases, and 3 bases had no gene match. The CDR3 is CASSSDRAYGYTF. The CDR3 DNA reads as TGCGCCAGCAGCTCCGACAGGGCCTATGGCTACACCTTC.

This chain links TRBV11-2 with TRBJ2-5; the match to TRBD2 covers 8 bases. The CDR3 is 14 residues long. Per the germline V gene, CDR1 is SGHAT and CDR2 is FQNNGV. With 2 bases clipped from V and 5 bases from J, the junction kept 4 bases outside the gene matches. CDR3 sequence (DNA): TGTGCCAGCAGCTTAATGCCGGGGGGGGAGACCCAGTACTTC. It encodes CASSLMPGGETQYF.

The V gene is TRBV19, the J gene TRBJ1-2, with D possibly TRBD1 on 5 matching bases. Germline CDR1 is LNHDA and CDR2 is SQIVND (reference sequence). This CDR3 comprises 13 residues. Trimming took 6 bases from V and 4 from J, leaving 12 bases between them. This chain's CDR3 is CASSPGRVYGYTF. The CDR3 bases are TGTGCCAGTAGCCCAGGCAGGGTCTATGGCTACACCTTC.

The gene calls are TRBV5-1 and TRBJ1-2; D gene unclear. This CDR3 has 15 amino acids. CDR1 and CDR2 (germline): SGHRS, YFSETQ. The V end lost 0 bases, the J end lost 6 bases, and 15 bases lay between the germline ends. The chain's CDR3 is CASSLANARRDGYTF. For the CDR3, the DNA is TGCGCCAGCAGCTTGGCCAATGCTAGGAGGGATGGCTACACCTTC. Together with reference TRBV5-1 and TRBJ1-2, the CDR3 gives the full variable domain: KAGVTQTPRYLIKTRGQQVTLSCSPISGHRSVSWYQQTPGQGLQFLFEYFSETQRNKGNFPGRFSGRQFSNSRSEMNVSTLELGDSALYLCASSLANARRDGYTFGSGTRLTVV.

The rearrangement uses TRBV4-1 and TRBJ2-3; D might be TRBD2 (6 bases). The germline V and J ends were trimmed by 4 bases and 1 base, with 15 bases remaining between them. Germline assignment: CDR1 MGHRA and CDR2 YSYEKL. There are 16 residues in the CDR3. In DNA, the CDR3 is TGCGCCAGCAGCCCAGTAGTCCTAGCGCGCACAGATACGCAGTATTTT. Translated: CASSPVVLARTDTQYF.

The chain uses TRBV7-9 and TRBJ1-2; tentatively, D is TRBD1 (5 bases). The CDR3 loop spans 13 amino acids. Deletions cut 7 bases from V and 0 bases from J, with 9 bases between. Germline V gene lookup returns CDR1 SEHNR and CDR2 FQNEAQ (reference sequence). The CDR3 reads CASTQGSNYGYTF. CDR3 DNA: TGTGCCAGCACGCAGGGATCTAACTATGGCTACACCTTC. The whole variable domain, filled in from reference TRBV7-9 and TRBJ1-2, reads DTGVSQNPRHKITKRGQNVTFRCDPISEHNRLYWYRQTLGQGPEFLTYFQNEAQLEKSRLLSDRFSAERPKGSFSTLEIQRTEQGDSAMYLCASTQGSNYGYTFGSGTRLTVV.

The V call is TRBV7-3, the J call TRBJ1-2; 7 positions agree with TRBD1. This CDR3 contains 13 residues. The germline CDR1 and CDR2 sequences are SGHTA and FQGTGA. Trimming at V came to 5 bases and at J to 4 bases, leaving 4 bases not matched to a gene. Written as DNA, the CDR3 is TGTGCCAGCAGCCCGGGACAGCCCTATGGCTACACCTTC. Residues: CASSPGQPYGYTF.

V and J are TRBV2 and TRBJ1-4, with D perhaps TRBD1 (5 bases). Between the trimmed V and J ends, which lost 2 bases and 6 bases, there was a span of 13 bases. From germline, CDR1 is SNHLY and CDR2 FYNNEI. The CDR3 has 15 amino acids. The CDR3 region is CASSERIGADEKLFF. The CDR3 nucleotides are TGTGCCAGCAGTGAAAGGATTGGGGCGGATGAAAAACTGTTTTTT.

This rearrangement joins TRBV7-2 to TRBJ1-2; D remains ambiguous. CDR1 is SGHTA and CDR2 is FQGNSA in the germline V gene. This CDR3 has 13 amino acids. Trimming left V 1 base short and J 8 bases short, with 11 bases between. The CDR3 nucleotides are TGTGCCAGCAGCTTAGGTTGGGAGGAAGGCTACACCTTC. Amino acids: CASSLGWEEGYTF.

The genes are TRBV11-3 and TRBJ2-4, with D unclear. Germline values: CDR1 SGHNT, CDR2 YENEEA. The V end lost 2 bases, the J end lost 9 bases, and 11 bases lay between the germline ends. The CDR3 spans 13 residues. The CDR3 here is CASSLILDPIQYF. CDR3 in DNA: TGTGCCAGCAGCTTAATCCTAGATCCCATTCAGTACTTC.

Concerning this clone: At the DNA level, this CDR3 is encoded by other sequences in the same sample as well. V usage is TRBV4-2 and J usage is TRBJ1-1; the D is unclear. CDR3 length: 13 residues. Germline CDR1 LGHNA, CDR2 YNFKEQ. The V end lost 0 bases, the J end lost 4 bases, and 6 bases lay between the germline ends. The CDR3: CASSQDRGTEAFF. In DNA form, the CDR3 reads TGTGCCAGCAGCCAAGATCGGGGCACTGAAGCTTTCTTT.